This TCR beta chain stems from a study of T cells in Graves' hyperthyroidism and ophthalmopathy. Background on the study: Upon initial diagnosis and before any treatment, peripheral blood was collected. Findings and limits, study-wide: Within blood appeared most thyroid clonotypes that had expanded above 0.001. The model predicted ophthalmopathy a median around 6 months before onset.

From RNA transcripts, TCR beta CDR3 regions were amplified. The TCR CDR3 was amplified in a first-round RT-PCR using the HTBI primer set. In TCRdb, the multiplex PCR reads were re-called with MiXCR into one record per CDR3 protein. The table lists hundreds of thousands of distinct CDR3 sequences, about 15% of them singletons. In its sample, this clonotype was seen many times. As yet, its antigen is unknown. After removal of 6 bases from V and 4 bases from J, the junction contained 10 bases not matched to a gene. There are 17 residues in the CDR3. The rearrangement links TRBV12-3 or TRBV12-4 to TRBJ2-7; 15 nucleotides agree with TRBD2. This receptor was identified in a woman in her thirties or forties with Graves' ophthalmopathy. The specimen sequenced was blood. This chain's CDR3 is CASSRGGLAGGGYEQYF. For the CDR3, the DNA is TGTGCCAGCAGCCGCGGGGGACTAGCGGGGGGTGGGTACGAGCAGTACTTC.